One and the same sample provided the 13 T cell receptor beta chains below, sequenced in a study of CD8 T cells in ankylosing spondylitis. TCRdb redid the calling of the 5' RACE reads with MiXCR, one entry per CDR3 protein. Among 200,000 to 250,000 distinct CDR3 sequences listed, about 11% were seen once. The specimen sequenced was blood, either unsorted or a sorted T cell fraction (not recorded which). Receptor source: a male donor with ankylosing spondylitis or in good health (not recorded which).

This clonotype was picked up many times. The rearrangement uses TRBV12-3 or TRBV12-4 and TRBJ1-6; 9 nucleotides match TRBD1. The length of the CDR3 is 15 residues. Unmatched junction bases numbered 6, after V lost 5 bases and J lost 7 bases. The CDR3 here is CASSLSGTGNSPLHF. Written as DNA, the CDR3 is TGTGCCAGCAGTCTGTCCGGGACAGGGAATTCACCCCTCCACTTT.

The rearrangement links TRBV11-2 to TRBJ2-2; the D gene is possibly TRBD2 (5 bases). CDR3 size: 15 residues. Germline V gene sequence: CDR1 SGHAT, CDR2 FQNNGV. V was trimmed by 1 base and J by 4 bases, leaving 10 bases between them. The CDR3 nucleotides are TGTGCCAGCAGCTTAGTGAGGGTATCCACCGGGGAGCTGTTTTTT. It translates to CASSLVRVSTGELFF.

This clonotype occurred a few times. The chain employs TRBV9 and TRBJ1-4, with D possibly TRBD1 on 6 matching bases. The germline V and J ends were trimmed by 3 bases and 7 bases, with 16 bases remaining between them. Per the germline V gene, CDR1 is SGDLS and CDR2 is YYNGEE. The CDR3 runs 15 residues. CDR3 DNA sequence: TGTGCCAGCAGCGCTAGCTCGGGCAGGGGTGAAAAACTGTTTTTT. It encodes CASSASSGRGEKLFF.

This chain links TRBV28 with TRBJ2-3; D possibly corresponds to TRBD1 (6 bases). V was cut by 9 bases and J by 2 bases, with 18 bases left in between. CDR3 length equals 15 residues. Germline CDR1 and CDR2: MDHEN and SYDVKM. The CDR3 protein is CASGARGQFTDTQYF. The CDR3 DNA reads TGTGCCAGTGGGGCACGAGGACAGTTCACAGATACGCAGTATTTT. Using reference TRBV28 and TRBJ2-3 for the parts outside the CDR3, the full variable domain is DVKVTQSSRYLVKRTGEKVFLECVQDMDHENMFWYRQDPGLGLRLIYFSYDVKMKEKGDIPEGYSVSREKKERFSLILESASTNQTSMYLCASGARGQFTDTQYFGPGTRLTVL.

This clonotype was recorded at least ten times. The chain uses TRBV15 and TRBJ1-1; a weak D match, TRBD1 (5 bases). Germline-derived CDR1 and CDR2 are LNHNV and YYDKDF (reference sequence). V shed 0 bases and J shed 3 bases, with 8 bases lying between them. The CDR3 contains 14 residues. The CDR3: CATSRDRVDTEAFF. The CDR3 DNA reads as TGTGCCACCAGCAGAGACAGGGTGGACACTGAAGCTTTCTTT.

This clonotype was observed at least ten times. CDR3 in DNA: TGCAGCGTTCGGCCGGGGGTAACAGATACGCAGTATTTT. Amino acids: CSVRPGVTDTQYF. V usage is TRBV29-1 and J usage is TRBJ2-3, with D maybe TRBD2 (6 bases). With 5 bases removed from V and 3 bases from J, the gap between germline ends came to 12 bases. This CDR3 comprises 13 residues. Germline CDR1 SQVTM, CDR2 ANQGSEA.

The gene calls are TRBV20-1 and TRBJ2-7; 13 bases align to TRBD2. CDR3 length equals 16 residues. In germline, CDR1 is DFQATT, CDR2 SNEGSKA (reference sequence). Losses at the gene ends were 5 bases for V and 3 bases for J; bases not matched to a gene: 10. The CDR3 sequence is CSAWTSGRVRGYEQYF. The CDR3 DNA is TGCAGTGCTTGGACTAGCGGGAGAGTCAGGGGCTACGAGCAGTACTTC.

This clonotype showed up just a few times. The chain combines TRBV7-2 with TRBJ2-3; 11 positions match TRBD2. The V and J ends lost 2 bases and 2 bases, in that order; junction bases with no gene match: 3. Germline V gene data show CDR1 as SGHTA and CDR2 as FQGNSA. The CDR3 contains 16 residues. The CDR3 DNA is TGTGCCAGCAGCTTACTAGCGGGGGGCCCCACAGATACGCAGTATTTT. This translates into CASSLLAGGPTDTQYF.

J is TRBJ2-3 and V is TRBV5-1; perhaps D is TRBD1 or TRBD2 (5 bases each). With 4 bases removed from V and 6 bases from J, the gap between germline ends came to 18 bases. The CDR3 is 15 residues long. Germline assignment: CDR1 SGHRS and CDR2 YFSETQ. CDR3 coding DNA: TGCGCCAGCAGCCGAGGGACCGGTGCATCGGATACGCAGTATTTT. Translating it yields CASSRGTGASDTQYF.

This sequence joins TRBV29-1 and TRBJ2-7; D perhaps matches TRBD1 (6 bases). Trimming left V 3 bases short and J 7 bases short, with 13 bases between. This CDR3 spans 12 amino acids. Germline V lookup: CDR1 SQVTM, CDR2 ANQGSEA. In nucleotides, the CDR3 is TGCAGCGTTGAGGTCAGGGGATCAGAGCAGTACTTC. Protein product: CSVEVRGSEQYF.

The V gene is TRBV3-1, the J gene TRBJ1-2; D uncertain. The length of the CDR3 is 16 residues. Trimming left V 2 bases short and J 8 bases short, with 21 bases between. Germline CDR1 is LGHDT and CDR2 is YNNKEL (reference sequence). The CDR3 coding sequence is TGTGCCAGCAGCCAACGGGCAAGCATCGCGTTTGAGGGCTACACCTTC. Its translation is CASSQRASIAFEGYTF.

This clonotype was detected ten times or more. This chain uses TRBV5-1 with TRBJ1-1; D remains unclear. CDR3 length equals 13 residues. Germline V CDR1 and CDR2: SGHRS, YFSETQ. V was trimmed by 3 bases and J by 1 base, leaving 7 bases between them. CDR3 protein: CASSSRENTEAFF. The CDR3 DNA reads as TGCGCCAGCAGCTCGCGGGAGAACACTGAAGCTTTCTTT.

This clonotype has only a few counts. CDR3 bases: TGTGCCAGCAGTGCCGGGACGGGGGACTACGAGCAGTACTTC. Amino acids: CASSAGTGDYEQYF. The rearrangement uses TRBV28 and TRBJ2-7, with D possibly matching TRBD2 (6 bases). Trimming took 5 bases from V and 3 from J, leaving 14 bases between them. Germline V gene data show CDR1 as MDHEN and CDR2 as SYDVKM. The CDR3 is made up of 14 amino acids.